The clone carrying this T cell receptor beta chain was observed at least ten times. Its antigen is not known. This specimen comes from a study of molecular identifiers for immune sequencing clone quantification. Sorting captured naive CD8 T cells as CD8+CD4-CCR7+CD45RA+. Broader study findings: Clones above 20 RNA copies contained over 97% of effector molecules and under 1% of naive molecules. Jurkat TCR RNA spiked in from one cell reportedly remained identifiable amid around 1 million naive cells.

The CDR3 runs to 13 residues. V lost 7 bases and J 1 base, leaving 9 bases between the germline ends. Germline CDR1 MDHEN, CDR2 SYDVKM. TCRdb reprocessed the PCR reads via MiXCR and lists one record per CDR3 protein. The profile shows more than 450,000 distinct CDR3 sequences, around 23% of them singletons. This rearrangement joins TRBV28 to TRBJ2-3, with D tentatively TRBD1 (5 bases). Sequencing used naive CD8+ T cells from blood, with Jurkat cell RNA spiked in. As to subset: FACS-sorted CD8+CD4-CCR7+CD45RA+ naive T cells. The receptor comes from a human donor in good health. Some libraries in this study had Jurkat cell RNA spiked in. The CDR3, as DNA: TGTGCCAGCACCGGCAGGGGCACAGATACGCAGTATTTT. It translates to CASTGRGTDTQYF.